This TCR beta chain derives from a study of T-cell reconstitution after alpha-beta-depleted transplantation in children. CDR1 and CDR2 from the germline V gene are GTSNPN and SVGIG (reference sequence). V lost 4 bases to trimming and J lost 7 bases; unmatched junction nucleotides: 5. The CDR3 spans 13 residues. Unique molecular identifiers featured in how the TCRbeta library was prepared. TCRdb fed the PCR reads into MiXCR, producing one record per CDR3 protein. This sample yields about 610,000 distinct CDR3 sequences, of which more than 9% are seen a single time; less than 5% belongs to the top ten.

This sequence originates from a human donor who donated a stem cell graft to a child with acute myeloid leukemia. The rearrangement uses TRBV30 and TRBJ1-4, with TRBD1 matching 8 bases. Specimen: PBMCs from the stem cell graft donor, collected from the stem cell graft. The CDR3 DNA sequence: TGTGCCTGGACCGGACAGGGAATTGAAAAACTGTTTTTT. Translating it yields CAWTGQGIEKLFF.